The 10 T cell receptor beta chains given below trace back to one sample, sequenced in a study of PD-L1 blockade in urothelial cancer. Sample time point: pretreatment peripheral blood. Assay used: immunoSEQ multiplex PCR; TCRdb lists only in-frame clones, some missing. The data contain 100,000 to 150,000 clones, approximately 84% of them singletons. The specimen was PBMCs, collected around atezolizumab (anti-PD-L1) treatment. Source of these receptors: a man in his fifties with urothelial cancer.

V is TRBV5-6 and J is TRBJ2-1; maybe TRBD2 (6 bases). The CDR3 covers 16 residues. The germline CDR1 and CDR2 sequences are SGHDT and YYEEEE. Trimming pared 4 bases from V and 2 bases from J, leaving 16 bases between. The CDR3 coding sequence is TGTGCCAGCAGCACCGGGGGACTGGCGGCCTACAATGAGCAGTTCTTC. Protein product: CASSTGGLAAYNEQFF.

This clone was counted a single time. The genes are TRBV18 and TRBJ1-1; D may be TRBD1 (5 bases). CDR1 and CDR2 (germline): KGHSH, LQKENI. This CDR3 is built from 13 residues. V gave up 5 bases and J gave up 1 base, with 8 bases separating them. The CDR3 loop is CASSSGQNTEAFF. The CDR3 bases are TGTGCCAGCTCATCCGGACAGAACACTGAAGCTTTCTTT.

The chain uses TRBV5-1 and TRBJ2-1, with 12 nucleotides matching TRBD1. Per the germline V gene, CDR1 is SGHRS and CDR2 is YFSETQ. The CDR3 runs 17 residues. The V gene end was trimmed by 4 bases and the J gene end by 1 base; junction bases not matched to a gene: 6. The CDR3 nucleotides read TGCGCCAGCAGCGGGAGGGGACAGGGGGCTTCCTACAATGAGCAGTTCTTC. Translated, it gives CASSGRGQGASYNEQFF.

This clone was seen a handful of times. This CDR3 is CAFGLDSYNEQFF. The CDR3 DNA reads as TGTGCCTTCGGACTGGACTCCTACAATGAGCAGTTCTTC. The rearrangement uses TRBV30 and TRBJ2-1, with D perhaps TRBD2 (5 bases). Germline assignment: CDR1 GTSNPN and CDR2 SVGIG (reference sequence). Between the trimmed V and J ends, which lost 7 bases and 0 bases, there was a span of 10 bases. The CDR3 has 13 residues.

V is TRBV19 and J is TRBJ2-7; D uncertain. The V gene lost 8 bases and the J gene lost 1 base, with 15 bases spanning the gap. The CDR3 has 14 amino acids. Germline V CDR1 and CDR2: LNHDA, SQIVND (reference sequence). CDR3 nucleotide sequence: TGTGCCAGTCGACGCGGCGCCGAATCCTACGAGCAGTACTTC. Amino acids: CASRRGAESYEQYF.

The chain employs TRBV5-4 and TRBJ1-2; weak D call: TRBD1 (5 bases). Germline assignment: CDR1 SGHNT and CDR2 YYREEE (reference sequence). There are 13 residues in the CDR3. The V end lost 1 base, the J end lost 4 bases, and 8 bases lay between the germline ends. The CDR3 nucleotides are TGTGCCAGCAGCTTGCGGGACTTCTATGGCTACACCTTC. Translating it yields CASSLRDFYGYTF.

The chain employs TRBV18 and TRBJ1-2; D perhaps matches TRBD1 (5 bases). Germline CDR1 and CDR2: KGHSH and LQKENI. Trimming took 3 bases from V and 3 from J, leaving 8 bases between them. The CDR3 length is 13 residues. The CDR3 coding sequence is TGTGCCAGCTCACCGATGACAGACTATGGCTACACCTTC. It yields the protein CASSPMTDYGYTF.

The chain links TRBV4-1 to TRBJ2-5, with D unresolved. Germline CDR1 MGHRA, CDR2 YSYEKL. CDR3 length: 14 residues. Trimming left V 5 bases short and J 2 bases short, with 12 bases between. In nucleotides, the CDR3 is TGCGCCAGCAGCGACACACCGCTTCAAGAGACCCAGTACTTC. Protein: CASSDTPLQETQYF.

This rearrangement joins TRBV11-2 to TRBJ2-5, with D perhaps TRBD2 (6 bases). The CDR3 runs 17 residues. The V gene's germline CDR1 is SGHAT and CDR2 FQNNGV. V lost 3 bases and J lost 4, with 21 bases in between. The CDR3 spells CASSFAGGSGLGETQYF. DNA for the CDR3: TGTGCCAGCAGCTTCGCCGGCGGTAGCGGATTAGGAGAGACCCAGTACTTC.

V and J are TRBV28 and TRBJ2-1, with TRBD2 matching 10 bases. This CDR3 has 14 residues. Germline V lookup: CDR1 MDHEN, CDR2 SYDVKM. The V segment lost 11 bases and the J segment 6 bases; nucleotides outside the gene matches: 10. DNA for the CDR3: TGTGCCTGGGGTCTAGCGGGAGCTGCCAATGAGCAGTTCTTC. Translating gives CAWGLAGAANEQFF.